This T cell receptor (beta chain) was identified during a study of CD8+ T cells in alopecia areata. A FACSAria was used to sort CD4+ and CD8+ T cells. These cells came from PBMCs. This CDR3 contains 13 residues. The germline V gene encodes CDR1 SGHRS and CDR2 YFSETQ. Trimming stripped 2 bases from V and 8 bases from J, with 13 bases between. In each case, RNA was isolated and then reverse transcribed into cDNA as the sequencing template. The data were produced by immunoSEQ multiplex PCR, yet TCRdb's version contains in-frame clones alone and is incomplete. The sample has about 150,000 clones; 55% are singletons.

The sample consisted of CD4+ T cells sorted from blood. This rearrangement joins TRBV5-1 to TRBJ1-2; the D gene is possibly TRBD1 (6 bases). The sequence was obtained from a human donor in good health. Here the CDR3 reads CASSLTGAGGYTF. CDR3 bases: TGCGCCAGCAGCTTAACGGGGGCCGGGGGCTACACCTTC.